These 24 T cell receptor beta chains were sequenced from one sample in a study of post-analysis software for immune sequencing data. Study-level points and caveats: Among four to six TRBV segments more frequent in patients than controls were TRBV5-6, TRBV5-1 and TRBV20-1.

The TCR beta cDNA libraries contained unique molecular identifiers. TCRdb redid the calling of the PCR reads with MiXCR, one entry per CDR3 protein. The sample yields about 200,000 distinct CDR3 sequences, roughly 30% seen once. The antigens for these receptors are not known. Sequenced material: blood. Receptors were obtained from a girl between 2 and 17 years old with multiple sclerosis.

This clonotype was detected ten times or more. The chain employs TRBV28 and TRBJ2-6; D uncertain. This CDR3 has 18 amino acids. V lost 1 base, J lost 0 bases, and 13 bases lay in between. Looked up from germline, CDR1 is MDHEN and CDR2 is SYDVKM. The CDR3 sequence: CASSLSRLSGSGANVLTF. DNA for the CDR3: TGTGCCAGCAGTTTATCGCGTTTATCAGGCTCTGGGGCCAACGTCCTGACTTTC. The full variable domain, its missing parts supplied by reference TRBV28 and TRBJ2-6, is DVKVTQSSRYLVKRTGEKVFLECVQDMDHENMFWYRQDPGLGLRLIYFSYDVKMKEKGDIPEGYSVSREKKERFSLILESASTNQTSMYLCASSLSRLSGSGANVLTFGAGSRLTVL.

This clonotype was detected ten times or more. The CDR3 protein is CASSQRTSGKETQYF. The CDR3 nucleotides are TGTGCCAGCAGCCAGAGGACTAGCGGAAAAGAGACCCAGTACTTC. This sequence joins TRBV6-2 or TRBV6-3 and TRBJ2-5, with 10 bases fitting TRBD2. With 6 bases clipped from V and 3 bases from J, the junction kept 7 bases outside the gene matches. The CDR3 consists of 15 residues. CDR1 MNHEY and CDR2 SVGEGT come from the germline V gene.

About this clonotype: A much larger clone lies one base from this, so it may be a read error. The chain carries TRBV10-2 and TRBJ2-5; perhaps TRBD1 as D (5 bases). Deletions cut 7 bases from V and 11 bases from J, with 23 bases between. The CDR3 has 14 residues. Germline V CDR1 and CDR2: WSHSY, SAAADI. CDR3 nucleotides: TGCGCCAGCACGGATACAGGAAAAGGCTACAAGCAGTACTTC. Its protein is CASTDTGKGYKQYF.

On this clonotype itself: A read error may explain this, as a much larger clone is one base away. This rearrangement joins TRBV29-1 to TRBJ2-5, with 8 bases fitting TRBD2. The CDR3 runs to 13 residues. Germline CDR1 SQVTM, CDR2 ANQGSEA. The CDR3 nucleotides read TGCAACGCCCGACGGGGGGGTCTGGAGACCCAGTACTTC. This gives the protein CNARRGGLETQYF.

This clonotype was seen a handful of times. The chain recombines TRBV30 with TRBJ2-3, with 11 bases lining up with TRBD1. The CDR3 has 16 amino acids. Trimming at V came to 4 bases and at J to 4 bases, leaving 10 bases not matched to a gene. Looked up from germline, CDR1 is GTSNPN and CDR2 is SVGIG (reference sequence). The CDR3 loop reads CAWTIGQGASADTQYF. The CDR3 DNA reads as TGTGCCTGGACTATCGGACAGGGGGCTTCGGCAGATACGCAGTATTTT.

Regarding this clonotype: The junction shows a germline mismatch at one end, possibly a read error. V is TRBV5-1 and J is TRBJ2-1, with 7 positions matching TRBD1. From germline, CDR1 is SGHRS and CDR2 YFSETQ. CDR3 length: 14 amino acids. The CDR3 nucleotides read TGTGCCAGCAGCCCGGACAGGTCCCGAGAGACCCAGTTCTTC. Translation: CASSPDRSRETQFF.

The chain recombines TRBV12-3 or TRBV12-4 with TRBJ1-5; D may be TRBD1 (5 bases). Trimming removed 6 bases at V and 7 bases at J, with 16 bases between. The CDR3 extends over 14 amino acids. The CDR3 region is CASSPLGPSQPQHF. The CDR3 nucleotides read TGTGCCAGCAGCCCCTTGGGGCCCTCGCAGCCCCAGCATTTT.

This clonotype appeared once. V is TRBV12-3 or TRBV12-4 and J is TRBJ2-5; a possible D gene is TRBD1 (6 bases). The CDR3 consists of 12 residues. The V gene lost 5 bases and the J gene lost 13 bases, with 17 bases spanning the gap. The CDR3 bases are TGTGCCAGCAGTCGGTACAGGGACGAGCGGTACTTC. This translates into CASSRYRDERYF.

This clonotype was observed a few times. The chain carries TRBV27 and TRBJ1-2; D gene ambiguous. Trimming took 6 bases from V and 4 from J, leaving 18 bases between them. This CDR3 has 15 residues. CDR1 and CDR2 (germline): MNHEY, SMNVEV (reference sequence). CDR3 region: CASSHLLDGIYGYTF. The CDR3 nucleotides read TGTGCCAGCAGCCACCTTCTGGACGGCATCTATGGCTACACCTTC.

At least ten counts were recorded for this clonotype. The V gene is TRBV27, the J gene TRBJ2-5, with TRBD1 identical over 7 bases. The CDR3 runs to 13 residues. The trim removed 5 bases at V and 5 bases at J, leaving 5 bases unmatched. Germline assignment: CDR1 MNHEY and CDR2 SMNVEV (reference sequence). CDR3 sequence (DNA): TGTGCCAGCAGTCAGTGGACAGGCGAGACCCAGTACTTC. As protein: CASSQWTGETQYF.

The V and J genes are TRBV12-3 or TRBV12-4 and TRBJ1-1, with 8 bases that match TRBD1. The CDR3 covers 14 residues. After removal of 7 bases from V and 5 bases from J, the junction contained 9 bases not matched to a gene. The CDR3 region has the DNA TGTGCCAGCACCCCGGACAGGGCTAGGACTGAAGCTTTCTTT. Translating gives CASTPDRARTEAFF.

The CDR3 loop is CASSLVVVLSSYNSPLHF. The CDR3 DNA follows: TGTGCCAGCAGCTTAGTTGTGGTCCTGAGCTCCTATAATTCACCCCTCCACTTT. The genes are TRBV7-9 and TRBJ1-6; no firm D call. Trimming pared 1 base from V and 0 bases from J, leaving 13 bases between. The CDR3 has 18 amino acids. Germline loops: CDR1 SEHNR, CDR2 FQNEAQ (reference sequence).

This clonotype showed up many times. The chain employs TRBV2 and TRBJ1-2; D possibly corresponds to TRBD1 (6 bases). The germline CDR1 and CDR2 sequences are SNHLY and FYNNEI. The CDR3 sequence is 15 residues long. The germline V and J ends were trimmed by 4 bases and 2 bases, with 14 bases remaining between them. DNA of the CDR3: TGTGCCAGCAGTGCGGATCGGACAGACAACTATGGCTACACCTTC. It translates to CASSADRTDNYGYTF.

This clonotype appeared many times. V usage is TRBV10-3 and J usage is TRBJ1-2, with D perhaps TRBD1 (5 bases). The V gene's germline CDR1 is ENHRY and CDR2 SYGVKD. The CDR3 consists of 11 residues. Trimming stripped 9 bases from V and 2 bases from J, with 7 bases between. The CDR3 nucleotides read TGTGCCATTGGGGGGAACTATGGCTACACCTTC. Translated, it gives CAIGGNYGYTF.

This clonotype occurred many times. This chain links TRBV20-1 with TRBJ2-7, with D perhaps TRBD2 (5 bases). In germline, CDR1 is DFQATT, CDR2 SNEGSKA (reference sequence). V lost 8 bases, J lost 4 bases, and 21 bases lay in between. This CDR3 region has 14 residues. The CDR3 DNA reads TGCAGTCCGTTACATCGGGGAACTGTTTACGAGCAGTACTTC. Translating gives CSPLHRGTVYEQYF.

This clonotype was picked up many times. The V call is TRBV5-5, the J call TRBJ1-2; 9 bases map to TRBD1. The CDR3 has 15 amino acids. V lost 4 bases, J lost 8 bases, and 12 bases stayed unmatched. The V gene's germline CDR1 is SGHKS and CDR2 YYEKEE (reference sequence). CDR3 nucleotide sequence: TGTGCCAGCAGCCATGGGCACAGGGGGCCTGGAGGCTACACCTTC. Protein: CASSHGHRGPGGYTF.

To note about this clonotype: A much more abundant neighbour one base away suggests this may be a read error. The CDR3 protein is CASSQGGYNEQYF. CDR3 nucleotides: TGTGCCAGCAGCCAAGGGGGTTACAATGAGCAGTACTTC. The chain couples TRBV4-2 to TRBJ2-1; D is uncertain. The J call may be faulty, since TRBJ2-7 better matches the DNA end. This CDR3 is 13 amino acids long. The germline CDR1 and CDR2 sequences are LGHNA and YNFKEQ.

This clonotype has only a few counts. The chain joins TRBV28 to TRBJ2-7; D is unclear. The V end was cut by 5 bases, the J end by 0 bases, with 14 bases between. Germline CDR1 and CDR2: MDHEN and SYDVKM. This CDR3 is built from 15 residues. CDR3 nucleotide sequence: TGTGCCAGCAGTGGCCCCCGGGCCCTCTCCTACGAGCAGTACTTC. This codes for CASSGPRALSYEQYF.

This clonotype was seen repeatedly, ten times or more. The chain has TRBV29-1 and TRBJ2-5; the match to TRBD1 covers 10 bases. The CDR3 covers 13 residues. Germline V gene data show CDR1 as SQVTM and CDR2 as ANQGSEA. V lost 3 bases, J lost 5 bases, and 3 bases stayed unmatched. The CDR3 region has the DNA TGCAGCGTTGATGCGGGACAGGGGGAGACCCAGTACTTC. As protein: CSVDAGQGETQYF.

This clonotype was observed a few times. The chain joins TRBV20-1 to TRBJ2-5, with 7 positions matching TRBD2. Germline CDR1 is DFQATT and CDR2 is SNEGSKA (reference sequence). The length of the CDR3 is 15 residues. The J segment lost 3 bases and the V segment lost 1 base, leaving 8 bases of the junction unmatched. CDR3 in amino acids: CSARGEGRREETQYF. The CDR3 nucleotides are TGCAGTGCTAGAGGGGAGGGGCGGAGGGAAGAGACCCAGTACTTC.

The rearrangement links TRBV28 to TRBJ1-1; no clear D. Trimming removed 3 bases at V and 5 bases at J, with 25 bases between. Germline CDR1 is MDHEN and CDR2 is SYDVKM. The CDR3 length is 18 residues. Here the CDR3 DNA reads TGTGCCAGCAGTTTCTTTCGGAGCTGGTCCTCGAGCGAGACTGAAGCTTTCTTT. Translated, it gives CASSFFRSWSSSETEAFF. Complete variable domain (other parts from reference TRBV28 and TRBJ1-1): DVKVTQSSRYLVKRTGEKVFLECVQDMDHENMFWYRQDPGLGLRLIYFSYDVKMKEKGDIPEGYSVSREKKERFSLILESASTNQTSMYLCASSFFRSWSSSETEAFFGQGTRLTVV.

This clonotype was observed at least ten times. This chain joins TRBV29-1 and TRBJ2-7; TRBD1 might be the D (5 bases). The V end was cut by 4 bases, the J end by 2 bases, with 15 bases between. The CDR3 spans 14 residues. Germline CDR1 and CDR2: SQVTM and ANQGSEA. The CDR3 sequence is CSVAPRQGAYEQYF. As DNA, the CDR3 is TGCAGCGTTGCCCCCCGGCAGGGTGCCTACGAGCAGTACTTC.

This clonotype was counted at least ten times. The genes are TRBV6-5 and TRBJ1-2; the D gene is possibly TRBD1 (6 bases). Trimming took off 4 bases at V and 8 bases at J, with 17 bases between the two ends. This CDR3 region has 14 residues. Germline V gene lookup returns CDR1 MNHEY and CDR2 SVGAGI. The CDR3 coding sequence is TGTGCCAGCAGTTTCCGACAGGCTCCTAGGGGCTACACCTTC. Translated, it gives CASSFRQAPRGYTF.

This clonotype was counted only a few times. This sequence joins TRBV7-9 and TRBJ2-1; D is undetermined. Trimming pared 7 bases from V and 0 bases from J, leaving 13 bases between. The CDR3 contains 15 residues. Germline V gene sequence: CDR1 SEHNR, CDR2 FQNEAQ (reference sequence). The CDR3 protein is CASTTSARSYNEQFF. The CDR3 coding sequence is TGTGCCAGCACCACCTCGGCACGCTCCTACAATGAGCAGTTCTTC.